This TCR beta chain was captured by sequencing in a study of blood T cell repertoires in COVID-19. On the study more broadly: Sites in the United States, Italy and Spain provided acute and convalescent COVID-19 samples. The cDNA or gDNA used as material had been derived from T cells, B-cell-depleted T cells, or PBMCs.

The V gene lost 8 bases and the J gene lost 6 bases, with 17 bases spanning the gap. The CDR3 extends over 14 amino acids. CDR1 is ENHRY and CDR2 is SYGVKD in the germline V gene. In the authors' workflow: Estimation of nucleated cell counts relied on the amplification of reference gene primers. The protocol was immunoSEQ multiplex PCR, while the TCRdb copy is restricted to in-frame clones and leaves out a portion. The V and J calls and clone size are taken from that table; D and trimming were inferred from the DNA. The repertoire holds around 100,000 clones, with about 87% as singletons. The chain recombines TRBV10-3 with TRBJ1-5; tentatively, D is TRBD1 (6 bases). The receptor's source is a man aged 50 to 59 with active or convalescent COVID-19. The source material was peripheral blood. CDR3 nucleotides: TGTGCCATCGCGGAAGGGGGGGCTGGTCAGCCCCAGCATTTT. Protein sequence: CAIAEGGAGQPQHF.